Presented here are 14 T cell receptor beta chains from one specimen sequenced in a study of CD4+ T cells in melanoma. Sequenced by immunoSEQ multiplex PCR; TCRdb stores in-frame clones only, minus some. Altogether some 150,000 clones are present, around nine tenths being singletons, with the ten largest covering more than 1.5%. All receptors derive from a human donor with melanoma.

This clone was counted between two and nine times. CDR3 nucleotide sequence: TGCGCCAGCAGCTTGGGGGACAGTTACAATGAGCAGTTCTTC. This encodes CASSLGDSYNEQFF. This rearrangement joins TRBV5-1 to TRBJ2-1; 7 nucleotides line up with TRBD1. Trimming took 0 bases from V and 4 from J; bases not matched to a gene: 1. The CDR3 loop spans 14 amino acids. Germline V gives CDR1 SGHRS, CDR2 YFSETQ.

This rearrangement joins TRBV2 to TRBJ1-2; D is unresolved. Germline V gene lookup returns CDR1 SNHLY and CDR2 FYNNEI. The CDR3 length is 15 residues. V was cut by 3 bases and J by 4 bases, with 15 bases left in between. The CDR3 bases are TGTGCCAGCAGTGAGAACGGAGATTTAATCTATGGCTACACCTTC. Protein: CASSENGDLIYGYTF. The variable domain in full, with the rest retrieved from reference TRBV2 and TRBJ1-2, is EPEVTQTPSHQVTQMGQEVILRCVPISNHLYFYWYRQILGQKVEFLVSFYNNEISEKSEIFDDQFSVERPDGSNFTLKIRSTKLEDSAMYFCASSENGDLIYGYTFGSGTRLTVV.

The chain links TRBV20-1 to TRBJ1-1; no definite D call. The V gene's germline CDR1 is DFQATT and CDR2 SNEGSKA (reference sequence). The CDR3 contains 11 residues. V dropped 1 base and J dropped 6 bases, with 6 bases sitting between them. The CDR3 is CSARAISEAFF. In nucleotides, the CDR3 is TGCAGTGCTAGAGCGATATCTGAAGCTTTCTTT.

This CDR3 is CASSWTDTQYF. CDR3 nucleotide sequence: TGTGCCAGCAGCTGGACAGATACGCAGTATTTT. The chain has TRBV7-9 and TRBJ2-3; D is ambiguous. Germline V CDR1 and CDR2: SEHNR, FQNEAQ (reference sequence). This CDR3 has 11 residues. Trimming took off 4 bases at V and 3 bases at J, with 2 bases between the two ends.

CDR3 nucleotides: TGTGCCAGCAGTCGGCAGCCCCAGCATTTT. Its protein is CASSRQPQHF. This sequence joins TRBV27 and TRBJ1-5, with no clear D. The CDR3 contains 10 residues. V lost 5 bases and J lost 7, with 3 bases in between. The germline V gene encodes CDR1 MNHEY and CDR2 SMNVEV (reference sequence).

The chain is built from TRBV5-1 and TRBJ1-1; possibly TRBD1 for D (5 bases). V dropped 2 bases and J dropped 5 bases, with 16 bases sitting between them. The CDR3 totals 15 residues. CDR1 is SGHRS and CDR2 is YFSETQ in the germline V gene. The DNA of the CDR3 is TGCGCCAGCAGCTTTGAACGAGGGGCGGGAACTGAAGCTTTCTTT. This gives the protein CASSFERGAGTEAFF.

V is TRBV6-1 and J is TRBJ2-2, with 8 bases that match TRBD2. The junction had 5 bases not matched to a gene; V was cut back by 6 bases and J by 2 bases. CDR3 size: 15 residues. Germline V gene sequence: CDR1 MNHNS, CDR2 SASEGT. CDR3 region: CASRLAGGNTGELFF. The CDR3 nucleotides are TGTGCCAGCAGGTTGGCGGGGGGTAACACCGGGGAGCTGTTTTTT.

The chain employs TRBV27 and TRBJ1-5; TRBD1 aligns across 8 bases. The CDR3 contains 12 residues. Trimming took 7 bases from V and 7 from J; bases not matched to a gene: 3. Germline V lookup: CDR1 MNHEY, CDR2 SMNVEV (reference sequence). CDR3 loop: CASNDRGQPQHF. The CDR3 DNA sequence: TGTGCCAGCAATGACAGGGGCCAGCCCCAGCATTTT.

This chain joins TRBV6-6 and TRBJ1-4; D perhaps matches TRBD1 (6 bases). The V and J ends lost 2 bases and 0 bases respectively, with 10 bases between them. The CDR3 consists of 16 residues. Germline loops: CDR1 MNHNY, CDR2 SVGAGI (reference sequence). The CDR3 nucleotides read TGTGCCAGCAGTTACCCAACAGGGCCAACTAATGAAAAACTGTTTTTT. Its protein product is CASSYPTGPTNEKLFF.

The chain has TRBV18 and TRBJ2-2, with D perhaps TRBD2 (6 bases). The CDR3 spans 15 residues. The V end was cut by 3 bases, the J end by 5 bases, with 13 bases between. Germline CDR1 and CDR2: KGHSH and LQKENI. As DNA, the CDR3 is TGTGCCAGCTCACCTTCAAGGGACTGGACCGGGGAGCTGTTTTTT. Protein: CASSPSRDWTGELFF.

In DNA, the CDR3 is TGTGCCAGCACCATGGGTGGGGGGACCTACAATGAGCAGTTCTTC. As protein: CASTMGGGTYNEQFF. The chain uses TRBV7-9 and TRBJ2-1; the D gene is possibly TRBD2 (6 bases). Germline CDR1 SEHNR, CDR2 FQNEAQ (reference sequence). The CDR3 loop spans 15 amino acids. Trimming cost V 7 bases and J 2 bases, with 15 bases left between them.

J is TRBJ1-4 and V is TRBV19, with D possibly TRBD1 on 5 matching bases. Germline V gene data show CDR1 as LNHDA and CDR2 as SQIVND (reference sequence). The CDR3 sequence is 15 residues long. Trimming pared 4 bases from V and 8 bases from J, leaving 17 bases between. For the CDR3, the DNA is TGTGCCAGTAGTACCTTCGGGACCACACCAGAAAAACTGTTTTTT. It specifies CASSTFGTTPEKLFF.

This rearrangement joins TRBV7-9 to TRBJ2-2; 7 nucleotides match TRBD1. CDR3 size: 14 residues. Germline loops: CDR1 SEHNR, CDR2 FQNEAQ (reference sequence). The V segment lost 6 bases and the J segment 3 bases; nucleotides outside the gene matches: 4. CDR3: CASRTTGDTGELFF. CDR3 nucleotide sequence: TGTGCCAGCAGAACCACAGGGGACACCGGGGAGCTGTTTTTT.

This clone is a singleton in its sample. The rearrangement joins TRBV30 to TRBJ2-3, with D tentatively TRBD1 or TRBD2 (6 bases each). This CDR3 spans 14 amino acids. Germline-derived CDR1 and CDR2 are GTSNPN and SVGIG (reference sequence). Between the trimmed V and J ends, which lost 2 bases and 3 bases, there was a span of 12 bases. The CDR3: CAWSMEGGTDTQYF. Written as DNA, the CDR3 is TGTGCCTGGAGTATGGAGGGGGGAACAGATACGCAGTATTTT.